The clone carrying this T cell receptor beta chain was counted at least ten times. Its antigen is unidentified. The data belong to a study of T cell repertoires in cytomegalovirus infection. TCRdb passed the reads through MiXCR, listing each CDR3 protein once. The sample lists some 800,000 distinct CDR3 sequences; about 33% were seen once. The clonotype comes from a human donor in good health (CMV status not recorded). Some clones in this sample may be carry-over from other donors' samples. This specimen consisted of cultured CD8+ T cells from PBMCs, obtained from culture after CMV antigen stimulation.

Here the CDR3 reads CASSATGTVTYEQYF. The CDR3 bases are TGTGCCAGCAGCGCAACCGGGACTGTAACCTACGAGCAGTACTTC. This chain uses TRBV6-1 with TRBJ2-7; D perhaps matches TRBD2 (6 bases). Germline loops: CDR1 MNHNS, CDR2 SASEGT. The CDR3 extends over 15 amino acids. Trimming cost V 6 bases and J 2 bases, with 17 bases left between them.